One and the same sample provided the 23 T cell receptor beta chains below, sequenced in a study of cytomegalovirus exposure and HLA in healthy donors. Primers included in the PCR were 60 Vbeta and 13 Jbeta primers. The table came from immunoSEQ multiplex PCR; TCRdb's copy has only in-frame clones and leaves some out. The sample lists over 150,000 clones, 68% occurring once. Sequencing was carried out using PBMCs. Receptor source: a woman in her thirties or forties in good health and CMV-seropositive.

The chain joins TRBV6-5 to TRBJ2-7; the D is unclear. The germline gives CDR1 MNHEY, CDR2 SVGAGI. V gave up 3 bases and J gave up 5 bases, with 14 bases separating them. The CDR3 is 14 amino acids. CDR3 bases: TGTGCCAGCAGTTATATCTACGGAGCCAACGAGCAGTACTTC. It translates to CASSYIYGANEQYF.

This clone was seen just once. The CDR3 region has the DNA TGTGCCAGCAGACCGACAGGGTCGGACACCGGGGAGCTGTTTTTT. Translated: CASRPTGSDTGELFF. The chain links TRBV2 to TRBJ2-2, with 7 bases lining up with TRBD1. Unmatched junction bases numbered 7, after V lost 6 bases and J lost 3 bases. Germline values: CDR1 SNHLY, CDR2 FYNNEI. The CDR3 spans 15 residues.

CDR3 in amino acids: CASMTGPGMDTQYF. In DNA form, the CDR3 reads TGTGCCTCCATGACGGGCCCCGGGATGGATACGCAGTATTTT. The V gene is TRBV9, the J gene TRBJ2-3; tentatively, D is TRBD2 (5 bases). Germline V gene data show CDR1 as SGDLS and CDR2 as YYNGEE. This CDR3 comprises 14 residues. The V end was cut by 10 bases, the J end by 6 bases, with 21 bases between.

The chain combines TRBV5-4 with TRBJ2-3; TRBD1 matches at 9 bases. The CDR3 loop spans 15 amino acids. V was clipped by 0 bases and J by 2 bases; unmatched bases: 1. Germline V gene lookup returns CDR1 SGHNT and CDR2 YYREEE (reference sequence). For the CDR3, the DNA is TGTGCCAGCAGCTTGGACAGGGGGCTCACAGATACGCAGTATTTT. This encodes CASSLDRGLTDTQYF.

The J gene is TRBJ2-7, the V gene TRBV5-1, with D possibly matching TRBD1 (5 bases). The CDR3 spans 15 residues. The V end was cut by 5 bases, the J end by 0 bases, with 15 bases between. Germline V CDR1 and CDR2: SGHRS, YFSETQ. The CDR3 DNA reads TGCGCCAGCAGGCGTGACAGTCCCAGCTCCTACGAGCAGTACTTC. Amino acid sequence: CASRRDSPSSYEQYF.

This clone was detected once. This chain joins TRBV5-6 and TRBJ2-3; 12 bases are a match to TRBD2. The CDR3 is 15 residues long. Germline assignment: CDR1 SGHDT and CDR2 YYEEEE. Germline trimming cut 5 bases from V and 5 bases from J; bases unmatched to any gene: 6. CDR3 loop: CASSRWGLAGDTQYF. DNA of the CDR3: TGTGCCAGCAGTAGGTGGGGACTAGCGGGAGATACGCAGTATTTT.

CDR3 in amino acids: CASRSYRGYGYTF. CDR3 DNA: TGTGCCAGCAGATCTTATAGGGGTTATGGCTACACCTTC. The chain uses TRBV5-6 and TRBJ1-2, with TRBD1 as a possible D gene (5 bases). V gave up 5 bases and J gave up 5 bases, with 13 bases separating them. The CDR3 contains 13 residues. CDR1 is SGHDT, CDR2 YYEEEE, per germline. The whole variable domain, filled in from reference TRBV5-6 and TRBJ1-2, reads DAGVTQSPTHLIKTRGQQVTLRCSPKSGHDTVSWYQQALGQGPQFIFQYYEEEERQRGNFPDRFSGHQFPNYSSELNVNALLLGDSALYLCASRSYRGYGYTFGSGTRLTVV.

J is TRBJ2-1 and V is TRBV7-2; D unresolved. Germline assignment: CDR1 SGHTA and CDR2 FQGNSA. This CDR3 has 15 residues. V was clipped by 5 bases and J by 0 bases, with 11 bases between them. The CDR3 loop reads CASSLDSSSYNEQFF. The CDR3 DNA sequence: TGTGCCAGCAGCCTAGACTCGAGCTCCTACAATGAGCAGTTCTTC.

For the CDR3, the DNA is TGTGCCAGCAGCGTTCTAGCGGCCGATGGAAACACCATATATTTT. Encoded protein: CASSVLAADGNTIYF. V gene TRBV9 combines with J gene TRBJ1-3; D is uncertain. This CDR3 contains 15 residues. The germline V and J ends were trimmed by 2 bases and 3 bases, with 12 bases remaining between them. In germline, CDR1 is SGDLS, CDR2 YYNGEE.

This sequence joins TRBV29-1 and TRBJ2-7, with 7 bases aligning to TRBD2. The germline V gene encodes CDR1 SQVTM and CDR2 ANQGSEA. This CDR3 contains 12 residues. V lost 6 bases, J lost 4 bases, and 6 bases stayed unmatched. CDR3: CSVGGGRYEQYF. Here the CDR3 DNA reads TGCAGCGTGGGGGGGGGTCGGTACGAGCAGTACTTC.

The chain combines TRBV6-5 with TRBJ2-7; 9 nucleotides match TRBD1. The CDR3 has 16 amino acids. With V trimmed by 0 bases and J by 1 base, 4 bases remained unmatched. The germline gives CDR1 MNHEY, CDR2 SVGAGI. The CDR3 spells CASSYSRDRVSYEQYF. CDR3 in DNA: TGTGCCAGCAGTTACTCGAGGGACAGGGTATCCTACGAGCAGTACTTC.

The chain is built from TRBV5-1 and TRBJ2-1; D is possibly TRBD1 (5 bases). Deletions cut 4 bases from V and 0 bases from J, with 14 bases between. Germline values: CDR1 SGHRS, CDR2 YFSETQ. The CDR3 spans 16 residues. CDR3 in amino acids: CASSLRQSSSYNEQFF. CDR3 sequence (DNA): TGCGCCAGCAGCCTGCGACAGTCAAGCTCCTACAATGAGCAGTTCTTC.

The chain carries TRBV23-1 and TRBJ2-6; D perhaps matches TRBD2 (6 bases). TRBV23-1 is labeled an ORF, and its function is uncertain. V lost 0 bases, J lost 1 base, and 10 bases lay in between. There are 17 residues in the CDR3. The CDR3 reads CASSQSGGASGANVLTF. The CDR3 DNA is TGCGCCAGCAGTCAATCAGGAGGGGCTTCTGGGGCCAACGTCCTGACTTTC.

The chain is built from TRBV2 and TRBJ1-2; possibly TRBD1 for D (6 bases). The CDR3 runs to 13 residues. Germline CDR1 SNHLY, CDR2 FYNNEI. V was cut by 6 bases and J by 4 bases, with 12 bases left in between. CDR3 sequence reads: CASSVLTGYGYTF. In DNA form, the CDR3 reads TGTGCCAGCAGCGTCTTGACAGGCTATGGCTACACCTTC.

The chain uses TRBV11-2 and TRBJ1-1; 7 nucleotides line up with TRBD1. The CDR3 length is 13 residues. Germline V CDR1 and CDR2: SGHAT, FQNNGV. Germline trimming cut 6 bases from V and 3 bases from J; bases unmatched to any gene: 4. The CDR3 DNA follows: TGTGCCAGCAGTACCGACAGGGACACTGAAGCTTTCTTT. Its protein product is CASSTDRDTEAFF.

The J gene is TRBJ1-1, the V gene TRBV7-9; 9 bases match TRBD1. The CDR3 is 15 amino acids. J lost 3 bases, V lost 5 bases, and 7 bases had no gene match. Germline CDR1 and CDR2: SEHNR and FQNEAQ (reference sequence). CDR3 in amino acids: CASSVQGAVDTEAFF. The CDR3 DNA sequence: TGTGCCAGCAGCGTACAGGGGGCTGTGGACACTGAAGCTTTCTTT.

This chain links TRBV2 with TRBJ1-2; no clear D. Germline CDR1 is SNHLY and CDR2 is FYNNEI. This CDR3 spans 13 amino acids. The V gene lost 1 base and the J gene lost 5 bases, with 8 bases spanning the gap. The CDR3 bases are TGTGCCAGCAGTGAAGTTGGCGGGTATGGCTACACCTTC. Translating it yields CASSEVGGYGYTF.

The chain employs TRBV9 and TRBJ1-2, with 8 bases lining up with TRBD1. J lost 7 bases, V lost 4 bases, and 6 bases had no gene match. Per germline, CDR1 SGDLS and CDR2 YYNGEE. The CDR3 totals 13 residues. The CDR3 DNA follows: TGTGCCAGCAGCCCCAGGGGGCGCGGTGGCTACACCTTC. It codes for CASSPRGRGGYTF.

CDR3 sequence: CASSHDSLYSTDTQYF. CDR3 bases: TGTGCCAGCAGCCATGACAGCCTATATAGCACAGATACGCAGTATTTT. The chain carries TRBV7-8 and TRBJ2-3; a weak D match, TRBD1 (5 bases). The CDR3 contains 16 residues. Per the germline V gene, CDR1 is SGHVS and CDR2 is FQNEAQ. The V and J ends lost 5 bases and 0 bases respectively, with 15 bases between them.

The chain combines TRBV19 with TRBJ1-1, with D maybe TRBD1 (6 bases). Deletions cut 7 bases from V and 1 base from J, with 10 bases between. The length of the CDR3 is 13 residues. The germline V gene has CDR1 LNHDA and CDR2 SQIVND (reference sequence). The CDR3, as DNA: TGTGCCAGTAAGGGGGGGGAGAACACTGAAGCTTTCTTT. This sequence encodes CASKGGENTEAFF.

This clone was observed once. The V call is TRBV10-3, the J call TRBJ2-3; D might be TRBD1 (5 bases). V lost 0 bases to trimming and J lost 4 bases, with 14 bases between them. This CDR3 spans 16 amino acids. CDR1 ENHRY and CDR2 SYGVKD come from the germline V gene. CDR3 loop: CAISESTASQADTQYF. The CDR3 coding sequence is TGTGCCATCAGTGAGTCTACTGCTTCACAGGCAGATACGCAGTATTTT.

The rearrangement joins TRBV27 to TRBJ2-3; 8 nucleotides match TRBD2. CDR3 length: 18 residues. V lost 7 bases to trimming and J lost 4 bases; unmatched junction nucleotides: 19. The germline V gene has CDR1 MNHEY and CDR2 SMNVEV (reference sequence). The CDR3 loop reads CASTPIPPGLVDSDTQYF. The DNA for the CDR3 is TGTGCCAGCACCCCCATCCCCCCGGGACTAGTTGACTCAGATACGCAGTATTTT.

A single count supports this clone. The V call is TRBV12-5, the J call TRBJ2-7, with D possibly TRBD2 on 6 matching bases. The CDR3 has 14 residues. V was pared by 7 bases and J by 2 bases, with 15 bases between. Per germline, CDR1 LGHNT and CDR2 FRNRAP. Here the CDR3 DNA reads TGTGCTAGTGCTATATTGGAGGGGCCCTACGAGCAGTACTTC. Its translation: CASAILEGPYEQYF.